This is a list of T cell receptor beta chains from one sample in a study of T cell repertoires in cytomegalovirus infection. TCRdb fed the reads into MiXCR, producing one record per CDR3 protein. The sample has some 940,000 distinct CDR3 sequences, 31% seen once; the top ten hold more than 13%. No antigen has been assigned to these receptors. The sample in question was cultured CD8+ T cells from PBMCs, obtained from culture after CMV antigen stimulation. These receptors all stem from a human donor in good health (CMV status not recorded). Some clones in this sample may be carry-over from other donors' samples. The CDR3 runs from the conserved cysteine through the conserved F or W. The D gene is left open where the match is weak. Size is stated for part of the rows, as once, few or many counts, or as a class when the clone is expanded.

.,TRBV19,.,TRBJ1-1,CASSIGLAEAFF,TGTGCCAGTAGTATAGGTTTGGCTGAAGCTTTCTTT
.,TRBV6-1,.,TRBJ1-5,CASSEGRPETNQPQHF,TGTGCCAGCAGTGAAGGGAGACCGGAGACCAATCAGCCCCAGCATTTT
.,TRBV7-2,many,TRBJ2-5,CASSLGFAGFKETQYF,TGTGCCAGCAGCTTAGGGTTTGCAGGGTTTAAAGAGACCCAGTACTTC
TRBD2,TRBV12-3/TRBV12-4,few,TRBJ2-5,CASSLYISSGQETQYF,TGTGCCAGCAGTTTATACATTTCTAGCGGCCAAGAGACCCAGTACTTC
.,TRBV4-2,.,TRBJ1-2,CASSQEGGEQNYGYTF,TGTGCCAGCAGCCAAGAGGGAGGGGAACAAAACTATGGCTACACCTTC
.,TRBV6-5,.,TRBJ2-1,CASSSQRSHYNEQFF,TGTGCCAGCAGTTCTCAACGGTCCCACTACAATGAGCAGTTCTTC
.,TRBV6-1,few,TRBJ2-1,CASSGGQKEQFF,TGTGCCAGCAGTGGCGGACAGAAAGAGCAGTTCTTC
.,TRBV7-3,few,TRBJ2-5,CASSLNRAPPETQYF,TGTGCCAGCAGCTTAAACAGGGCCCCCCCCGAGACCCAGTACTTC
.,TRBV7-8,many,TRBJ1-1,CASSSPALTSGDTEAFF,TGTGCCAGCAGCTCCCCCGCCCTGACCTCAGGGGACACTGAAGCTTTCTTT
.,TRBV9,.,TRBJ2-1,CASSPKLRGRIPYNEQFF,TGTGCCAGCAGCCCTAAGCTGAGAGGCAGGATCCCCTACAATGAGCAGTTCTTC
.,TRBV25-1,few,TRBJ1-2,CASSERSANYGYTF,TGTGCCAGCAGTGAGCGGTCGGCAAACTATGGCTACACCTTC
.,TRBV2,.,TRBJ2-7,CASNRQDALYEQYF,TGTGCCAGCAACCGACAGGACGCTCTCTACGAGCAGTACTTC
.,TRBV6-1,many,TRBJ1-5,CASSKQGFSNQPQHF,TGTGCCAGCAGTAAACAGGGTTTTAGCAATCAGCCCCAGCATTTT
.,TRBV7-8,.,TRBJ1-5,CASSLSTSQPQHF,TGTGCCAGCAGCTTGTCAACGAGTCAGCCCCAGCATTTT
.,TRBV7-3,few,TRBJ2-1,CASSLSIYEQFF,TGTGCCAGCAGCTTAAGCATTTATGAGCAGTTCTTC
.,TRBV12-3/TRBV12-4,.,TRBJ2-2,CASSPLDSWRTGELFF,TGTGCCAGCAGTCCACTGGACAGCTGGAGGACCGGGGAGCTGTTTTTT
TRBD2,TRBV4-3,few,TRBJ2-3,CASSQSGGANTDTQYF,TGCGCCAGCAGCCAGTCCGGGGGGGCTAACACAGATACGCAGTATTTT
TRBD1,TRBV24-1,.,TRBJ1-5,CATSDFLPDRESNQPQHF,TGTGCCACCAGTGATTTTCTTCCGGACAGGGAAAGCAATCAGCCCCAGCATTTT
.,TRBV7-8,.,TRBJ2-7,CASSRGLRSYEQYF,TGTGCCAGCAGCCGGGGACTGCGCTCCTACGAGCAGTACTTC
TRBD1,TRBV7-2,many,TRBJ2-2,CASSLTRTGANTGELFF,TGTGCCAGCAGCTTAACTAGGACAGGGGCGAACACCGGGGAGCTGTTTTTT
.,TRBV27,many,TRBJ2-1,CASSLSRANEQFF,TGTGCCAGCAGTTTAAGCAGGGCCAATGAGCAGTTCTTC
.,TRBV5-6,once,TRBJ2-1,CANSFNSYNEQFF,TGTGCCAACAGCTTTAACTCCTACAATGAGCAGTTCTTC
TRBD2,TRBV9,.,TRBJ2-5,CASSPSGGVQETQYF,TGTGCCAGCAGCCCGAGCGGGGGGGTACAAGAGACCCAGTACTTC
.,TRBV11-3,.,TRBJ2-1,CASSFAFDNEQFF,TGTGCCAGCAGCTTTGCCTTTGACAATGAGCAGTTCTTC
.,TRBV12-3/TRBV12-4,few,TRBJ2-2,CASSFGRPGELFF,TGTGCCAGCAGTTTCGGCCGGCCCGGGGAGCTGTTTTTT
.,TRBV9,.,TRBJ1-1,CASSVRKVLGTEAFF,TGTGCCAGCAGCGTGAGGAAGGTTTTGGGCACTGAAGCTTTCTTT
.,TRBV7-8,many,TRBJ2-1,CASSLEVMGGASDNEQFF,TGTGCCAGCAGCTTAGAAGTAATGGGGGGGGCATCGGACAATGAGCAGTTCTTC
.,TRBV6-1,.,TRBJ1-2,CASSEIGDSFYGYTF,TGTGCCAGCAGTGAGATTGGGGATTCATTCTATGGCTACACCTTC
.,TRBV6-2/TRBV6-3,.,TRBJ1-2,CASTTIRTLGYGYTF,TGTGCCAGCACCACGATTAGGACCCTGGGCTATGGCTACACCTTC
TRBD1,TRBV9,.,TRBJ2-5,CASSAETGKQETQYF,TGTGCCAGCAGCGCCGAGACAGGGAAGCAAGAGACCCAGTACTTC
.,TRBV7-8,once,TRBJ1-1,CASSLGRGAGNTEAFF,TGTGCCAGCAGCTTAGGGCGGGGGGCAGGGAACACTGAAGCTTTCTTT
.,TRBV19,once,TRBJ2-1,CASTPSRGAGYNEQFF,TGTGCCAGTACCCCCTCGAGGGGGGCTGGGTACAATGAGCAGTTCTTC
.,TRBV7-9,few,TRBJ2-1,CASSTRTVLSYNEQFF,TGTGCCAGCAGCACCCGGACAGTCCTCTCCTACAATGAGCAGTTCTTC
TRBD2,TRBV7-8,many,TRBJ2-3,CASSRQAGGSTDTQYF,TGTGCCAGCAGCAGACAAGCGGGGGGAAGCACAGATACGCAGTATTTT
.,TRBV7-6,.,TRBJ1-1,CASSLENPEAFF,TGTGCCAGCAGCTTAGAAAACCCTGAAGCTTTCTTT
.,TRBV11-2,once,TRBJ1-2,CASSFRGDRRGYTF,TGTGCCAGCAGCTTCAGGGGAGACAGACGAGGCTACACCTTC
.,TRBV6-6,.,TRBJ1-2,CAGSTSTGFYYGYTF,TGTGCCGGCAGTACCTCGACAGGATTCTACTATGGCTACACCTTC
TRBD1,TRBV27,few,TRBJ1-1,CASSLTTNRGTEAFF,TGTGCCAGCAGTTTAACTACCAACAGGGGCACTGAAGCTTTCTTT
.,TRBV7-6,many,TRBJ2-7,CASSLGMGGSSYEQYF,TGTGCCAGCAGCTTAGGGATGGGAGGAAGCTCCTACGAGCAGTACTTC
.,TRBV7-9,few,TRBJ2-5,CASSLLRLAVIRVEETQYF,TGTGCCAGCAGCTTACTCCGGCTAGCAGTTATACGGGTCGAAGAGACCCAGTACTTC